This TCR beta chain was documented in a study of cytomegalovirus exposure and HLA in healthy donors. TCRdb keeps only in-frame clones here, not all; method: immunoSEQ multiplex PCR. This sample has some 150,000 clones, with roughly 87% found just once. CDR3 length: 15 residues. The ends were cut back, 5 bases at V and 1 base at J, with 12 bases in the middle. Germline CDR1 is SGHDT and CDR2 is YYEEEE. The source is a woman between 18 and 29 years old in good health and CMV-seropositive. Sequences were obtained from PBMCs. V gene TRBV5-6 combines with J gene TRBJ2-2, with D tentatively TRBD1 (6 bases). The DNA of the CDR3 is TGTGCCAGCAGGGGGGCTATTCTGAACACCGGGGAGCTGTTTTTT. The encoded protein is CASRGAILNTGELFF. The variable domain in full, with the rest retrieved from reference TRBV5-6 and TRBJ2-2, is DAGVTQSPTHLIKTRGQQVTLRCSPKSGHDTVSWYQQALGQGPQFIFQYYEEEERQRGNFPDRFSGHQFPNYSSELNVNALLLGDSALYLCASRGAILNTGELFFGEGSRLTVL.